This TCR beta chain was sequenced in a study of T-cell memory formation after mild COVID-19. Via MiXCR, TCRdb re-called the 5' RACE reads, giving one row per CDR3 protein. The table has some 260,000 distinct CDR3 sequences, 16% seen once. V was pared by 7 bases and J by 2 bases, with 9 bases of the junction left unmatched. CDR3 length: 16 amino acids. The TCR originated in a young man who had mild COVID-19 (a few samples of this study predate the infection). Cell type and time point are not known. Specimen: PBMCs or a T cell subset sorted from them (not recorded which). The chain carries TRBV12-3 or TRBV12-4 and TRBJ2-3; 10 nucleotides match TRBD1. The CDR3 DNA reads as TGTGCCAGCATCCGGGACAGGGGTGGGATCACAGATACGCAGTATTTT. It is translated as CASIRDRGGITDTQYF.